This is a list of T cell receptor beta chains from one sample in a study of T-cell memory formation after mild COVID-19. TCRdb called the 5' RACE reads again in MiXCR, with one record for every CDR3 protein. The data hold approximately 400,000 distinct CDR3 sequences, with approximately 25% observed a single time. Sequences were obtained from PBMCs or a T cell subset sorted from them (not recorded which). Receptors were obtained from an adult woman who had mild COVID-19 (a few samples of this study predate the infection). Cell type and time point are not known. The conserved cysteine and the conserved F or W are not part of the CDR3 here.

TRBV7-9 | ASSLPAGVEQY
TRBV3-1 | ASSQSFQLNSGNTIY
TRBV3-1 | ASSQDGQGVRGTEAF
TRBV5-6 | ASSSRPGNTEAF
TRBV12-3/TRBV12-4 | ASSPRGRGRRNTEAF
TRBV20-1 | SASRQGVYNQPQH
TRBV12-3/TRBV12-4 | ASSLAGTAQETQY
TRBV20-1 | TVSLRGDTQY
TRBV30 | AWTEATWASGIPYEQY
TRBV7-9 | ASSSGEPGDTQY
TRBV27 | ASSWRGRQY
TRBV29-1 | SVRTGSYNEQF